This TCR beta chain was captured by sequencing in a study of cytomegalovirus exposure and HLA in healthy donors. The study's findings and limits: Later analysis placed DRB1 highest and HLA-C lowest in TCR association rates, which differed by HLA locus. Donors were assumed by presence/absence analyses to have roughly uniform sequencing depth. In a later analysis, TCR beta V- and J-gene trimming showed a link to a missense DCLRE1C variant.

As for this clone: What it binds is unknown.

The PCR was carried out with 60 Vbeta primers and 13 Jbeta primers. The data were produced by immunoSEQ multiplex PCR, yet TCRdb's version contains in-frame clones alone and is incomplete. This sample yields over 150,000 clones, of which about 85% are seen a single time; 1% belongs to the top ten. The CDR3 runs to 15 residues. The V end was cut by 1 base, the J end by 2 bases, with 9 bases between. The germline V gene has CDR1 LNHDA and CDR2 SQIVND (reference sequence). Sequenced input: PBMCs. This clonotype originated in a boy under 10 years old in good health and CMV-seronegative. V is TRBV19 and J is TRBJ1-5, with a tentative D call TRBD1 (5 bases). CDR3 sequence reads: CASSIGGGGNQPQHF. The CDR3 region has the DNA TGTGCCAGTAGTATAGGCGGGGGAGGCAATCAGCCCCAGCATTTT.